Given below is one T cell receptor (beta chain) in context. Antigen specificity is unknown. This entry comes from a study of T cell clonotyping in hematopoietic cell transplantation. General study results and limits: Without cell sorting, CD4 versus CD8 contributions remain unresolved. Recipient TCR diversity dropped after transplant; expanded clonotypes rose from day 30 to 180.

The protocol was immunoSEQ multiplex PCR, while the TCRdb copy is restricted to in-frame clones and leaves out a portion. The table records some 29,000 clones, about 93% of them present only once. V was cut by 0 bases and J by 0 bases, with 12 bases left in between. Per the germline V gene, CDR1 is SGHRS and CDR2 is YFSETQ. This CDR3 spans 16 amino acids. Blood collection times were about day -28 and days 30, 100, 180 posttransplant. This material consisted of PBMCs, taken 100 days after allogeneic stem cell transplant. The V and J genes are TRBV5-1 and TRBJ1-1; maybe TRBD1 (5 bases). The TCR sequence derives from a female patient aged 50-59 years who had an allogeneic stem cell transplant from a related donor, so the T cells may come from the graft donor. Some clones in this sample may be carry-over from other donors' samples. CDR3 DNA: TGCGCCAGCAGCTTGGGCGACAGTAACATGAACACTGAAGCTTTCTTT. It codes for CASSLGDSNMNTEAFF.